The next 20 T cell receptor beta chains were all read from a single sample in a study of T cell responses to AZD1222 COVID-19 vaccine. Profiled with immunoSEQ multiplex PCR; TCRdb holds only in-frame clones, not every one. Of about 150,000 clones listed, 87% were seen once; the top ten hold less than 1.3%. This material consisted of peripheral blood, taken 28 days after the second AZD1222 dose. The receptors were gathered from an adult who received the AZD1222 COVID-19 vaccine.

The chain employs TRBV27 and TRBJ2-7, with D perhaps TRBD1 or TRBD2 (6 bases each). The CDR3 has 16 amino acids. Germline values: CDR1 MNHEY, CDR2 SMNVEV (reference sequence). Trimming removed 6 bases at V and 2 bases at J, with 20 bases between. CDR3: CASSQTLGGGTYEQYF. The CDR3 DNA reads TGTGCCAGCAGCCAAACTTTGGGGGGCGGGACCTACGAGCAGTACTTC.

The chain uses TRBV6-4 and TRBJ2-1; no clear D gene. V was cut by 3 bases and J by 2 bases, with 8 bases left in between. The length of the CDR3 is 14 residues. The germline V gene has CDR1 MRHNA and CDR2 SNTAGT. CDR3 region: CASSESATYNEQFF. In DNA, the CDR3 is TGTGCCAGCAGTGAGTCTGCCACCTACAATGAGCAGTTCTTC.

The DNA of the CDR3 is TGTGCCAGTAGTATAGGAACAGACAGGTTAATGAACACTGAAGCTTTCTTT. It yields the protein CASSIGTDRLMNTEAFF. The V call is TRBV19, the J call TRBJ1-1; a possible D gene is TRBD1 (6 bases). Germline CDR1 LNHDA, CDR2 SQIVND (reference sequence). Trimming removed 1 base from V and 0 bases from J, with 15 bases in between. The CDR3 contains 17 residues.

The genes are TRBV5-1 and TRBJ1-1; 7 positions agree with TRBD1. Germline trimming cut 4 bases from V and 1 base from J; bases unmatched to any gene: 13. Germline V gene sequence: CDR1 SGHRS, CDR2 YFSETQ. The CDR3 has 17 residues. CDR3 sequence reads: CASSHYGQVLKNTEAFF. The DNA of the CDR3 is TGCGCCAGCAGCCACTACGGACAGGTACTCAAGAACACTGAAGCTTTCTTT.

This chain's CDR3 is CASSPAPQATGGTEAFF. The CDR3 DNA is TGTGCCAGCTCACCTGCGCCGCAGGCAACAGGGGGTACTGAAGCTTTCTTT. This chain joins TRBV18 and TRBJ1-1; 8 positions agree with TRBD1. Looked up from germline, CDR1 is KGHSH and CDR2 is LQKENI. J lost 5 bases, V lost 3 bases, and 14 bases had no gene match. There are 17 residues in the CDR3.

With respect to this clone: Other nucleotide sequences in the sample specify the same CDR3. The V and J genes are TRBV19 and TRBJ2-7; D may be TRBD1 (6 bases). The V gene lost 6 bases and the J gene lost 1 base, with 7 bases spanning the gap. The CDR3 extends over 12 amino acids. The germline gives CDR1 LNHDA, CDR2 SQIVND (reference sequence). This chain's CDR3 is CASSTGSYEQYF. In DNA form, the CDR3 reads TGTGCCAGTAGCACAGGGTCCTACGAGCAGTACTTC.

V is TRBV28 and J is TRBJ1-4; TRBD1 is a possible D gene (5 bases). Trimming shortened V by 5 bases and J by 5 bases, and 15 bases separated the two germline ends. CDR1 and CDR2 (germline): MDHEN, SYDVKM. The CDR3 has 15 residues. CDR3 loop: CASSPGTFGNEKLFF. The CDR3 coding sequence is TGTGCCAGCAGTCCCGGGACTTTCGGCAATGAAAAACTGTTTTTT.

The chain links TRBV5-4 to TRBJ1-3; tentative D call: TRBD1 (5 bases). V was cut by 3 bases and J by 0 bases, with 10 bases left in between. The CDR3 sequence is 15 residues long. Germline CDR1 SGHNT, CDR2 YYREEE (reference sequence). CDR3 residues: CASSSGTASGNTIYF. The CDR3 DNA reads as TGTGCCAGCAGCTCAGGGACGGCCTCTGGAAACACCATATATTTT.

The chain is built from TRBV7-8 and TRBJ1-1; TRBD1 might be the D (6 bases). Trimming shortened V by 5 bases and J by 1 base, and 14 bases separated the two germline ends. Germline V CDR1 and CDR2: SGHVS, FQNEAQ. CDR3 length equals 15 residues. The CDR3 DNA is TGTGCCAGCAGCCAGGGCTCGGACAGGAACACTGAAGCTTTCTTT. It encodes CASSQGSDRNTEAFF.

The V gene is TRBV5-6, the J gene TRBJ2-3, with 10 bases matching TRBD1. The length of the CDR3 is 16 residues. Germline trimming cut 2 bases from V and 9 bases from J; bases unmatched to any gene: 12. CDR1 and CDR2 from the germline V gene are SGHDT and YYEEEE. The DNA of the CDR3 is TGTGCCAGCAGCTTTGCCGGACAGGGGGTCCTGTTAACGCAGTATTTT. Amino acids: CASSFAGQGVLLTQYF.

The chain combines TRBV6-5 with TRBJ2-1, with D possibly TRBD2 on 5 matching bases. There are 13 residues in the CDR3. Per germline, CDR1 MNHEY and CDR2 SVGAGI. V was cut by 6 bases and J by 2 bases, with 8 bases left in between. The CDR3: CASSGDPYNEQFF. The CDR3 DNA sequence: TGTGCCAGCAGCGGGGATCCCTACAATGAGCAGTTCTTC.

The chain recombines TRBV4-2 with TRBJ1-2; possibly TRBD1 for D (6 bases). Per germline, CDR1 LGHNA and CDR2 YNFKEQ. CDR3 length: 16 residues. V dropped 0 bases and J dropped 2 bases, with 13 bases sitting between them. For the CDR3, the DNA is TGTGCCAGCAGCCAAGAAAACAGGGTTAGAAACTATGGCTACACCTTC. Protein: CASSQENRVRNYGYTF.

The chain uses TRBV5-1 and TRBJ2-3; TRBD2 agrees at 16 bases. Germline CDR1 reads SGHRS; CDR2 reads YFSETQ. The CDR3 is 17 amino acids. The V segment lost 3 bases and the J segment 5 bases; nucleotides outside the gene matches: 6. In DNA, the CDR3 is TGCGCCAGCAGCTCACCGGGACTAGCGGGGGGGCAAGATACGCAGTATTTT. This gives the protein CASSSPGLAGGQDTQYF.

J is TRBJ1-1 and V is TRBV7-8; D is possibly TRBD1 (6 bases). The V end was cut by 7 bases, the J end by 1 base, with 10 bases between. CDR1 and CDR2 (germline): SGHVS, FQNEAQ. The CDR3 extends over 13 amino acids. The CDR3 spells CASTTTGNTEAFF. CDR3 in DNA: TGTGCCAGCACTACGACAGGGAACACTGAAGCTTTCTTT.

This sequence joins TRBV5-4 and TRBJ2-1; either TRBD1 or TRBD2 may fit D (6 bases each). The CDR3 is made up of 15 amino acids. V lost 5 bases to trimming and J lost 5 bases, with 17 bases between them. Germline V lookup: CDR1 SGHNT, CDR2 YYREEE (reference sequence). The CDR3 DNA is TGTGCCAGCAGACACGGTCGCGGGACAAACAATGAGCAGTTCTTC. It is translated as CASRHGRGTNNEQFF.

This chain links TRBV19 with TRBJ1-3; the D is unclear. Trimming cost V 3 bases and J 0 bases, with 9 bases left between them. Germline CDR1 is LNHDA and CDR2 is SQIVND (reference sequence). The CDR3 sequence is 15 residues long. The CDR3 loop reads CASSMNGASGNTIYF. CDR3 nucleotides: TGTGCCAGTAGTATGAACGGTGCCTCTGGAAACACCATATATTTT.

The chain carries TRBV5-5 and TRBJ1-1, with D hard to call. Germline-derived CDR1 and CDR2 are SGHKS and YYEKEE (reference sequence). This CDR3 has 14 residues. The V and J ends lost 0 bases and 2 bases respectively, with 8 bases between them. CDR3 DNA: TGTGCCAGCAGCTTGGTACGGCCTAACACTGAAGCTTTCTTT. Translated: CASSLVRPNTEAFF.

The chain couples TRBV20-1 to TRBJ2-5, with 7 bases aligning to TRBD2. After removal of 3 bases from V and 2 bases from J, the junction contained 9 bases not matched to a gene. There are 15 residues in the CDR3. Germline V gene sequence: CDR1 DFQATT, CDR2 SNEGSKA (reference sequence). The CDR3 loop is CSASIPGREQETQYF. The CDR3 nucleotides are TGCAGTGCTAGTATTCCGGGGAGGGAGCAAGAGACCCAGTACTTC.

The chain recombines TRBV7-8 with TRBJ1-6, with a weak D call TRBD1 (5 bases). V dropped 2 bases and J dropped 10 bases, with 12 bases sitting between them. Per the germline V gene, CDR1 is SGHVS and CDR2 is FQNEAQ. The CDR3 is 14 residues long. The CDR3 bases are TGTGCCAGCAGCTTAAGCAGGGTTGGGTCACCCCTCCACTTT. Protein product: CASSLSRVGSPLHF.

This chain joins TRBV7-2 and TRBJ1-3; 8 bases are shared with TRBD1. CDR1 and CDR2 (germline): SGHTA, FQGNSA. CDR3 length equals 14 residues. Trimming removed 2 bases from V and 9 bases from J; junction bases left unmatched: 6. The chain's CDR3 is CASSLPGGLPTIYF. The CDR3 bases are TGTGCCAGCAGCTTACCAGGGGGCTTACCCACCATATATTTT.